The clone carrying this T cell receptor (beta chain) was detected a few times. This sample was taken from a study of blood T cell repertoires in COVID-19. Study-level information: The samples span acute and convalescent COVID-19 from the United States, Italy and Spain. Nucleic acid was either cDNA or gDNA, and it came from T cells, B-cell-depleted T cells, or PBMCs.

Germline assignment: CDR1 LGHDT and CDR2 YNNKEL (reference sequence). The V end was cut by 8 bases, the J end by 8 bases, with 16 bases between. The CDR3 extends over 13 amino acids. The data were produced by immunoSEQ multiplex PCR, yet TCRdb's version contains in-frame clones alone and is incomplete. The table has roughly 230,000 clones, about 85% seen once. The sequenced material came from peripheral blood. This chain connects TRBV3-1 (or the pseudogene TRBV3-2) to TRBJ2-1; weak D call: TRBD1 (5 bases). The source is a woman of 80 years or more with acute or convalescent COVID-19. The DNA for the CDR3 is TGTGCCAGCCACCTTGGGCCAGGGTATGAGCAGTTCTTC. It is translated as CASHLGPGYEQFF.